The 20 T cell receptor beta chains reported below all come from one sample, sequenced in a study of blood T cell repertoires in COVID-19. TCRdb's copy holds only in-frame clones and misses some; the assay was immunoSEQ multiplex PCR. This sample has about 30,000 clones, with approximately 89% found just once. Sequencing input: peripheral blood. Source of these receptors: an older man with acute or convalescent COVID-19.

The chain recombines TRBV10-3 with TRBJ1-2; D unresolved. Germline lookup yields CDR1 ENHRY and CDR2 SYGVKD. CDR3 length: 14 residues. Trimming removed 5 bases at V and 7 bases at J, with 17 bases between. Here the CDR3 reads CAISTDSRASGYTF. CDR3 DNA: TGTGCCATCAGTACCGATTCGCGAGCTTCTGGCTACACCTTC.

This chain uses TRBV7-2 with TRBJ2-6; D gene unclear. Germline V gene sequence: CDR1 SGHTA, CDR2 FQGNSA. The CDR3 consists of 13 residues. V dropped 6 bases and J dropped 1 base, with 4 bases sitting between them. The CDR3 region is CASRSSGANVLTF. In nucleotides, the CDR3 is TGTGCCAGCAGGTCTTCTGGGGCCAACGTCCTGACTTTC.

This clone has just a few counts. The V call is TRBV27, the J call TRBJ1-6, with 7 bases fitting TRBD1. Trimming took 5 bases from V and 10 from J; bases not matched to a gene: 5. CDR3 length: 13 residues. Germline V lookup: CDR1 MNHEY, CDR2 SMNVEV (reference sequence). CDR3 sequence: CASSLTGDSPLHF. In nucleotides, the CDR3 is TGTGCCAGCAGTCTCACAGGGGACTCACCCCTCCACTTT.

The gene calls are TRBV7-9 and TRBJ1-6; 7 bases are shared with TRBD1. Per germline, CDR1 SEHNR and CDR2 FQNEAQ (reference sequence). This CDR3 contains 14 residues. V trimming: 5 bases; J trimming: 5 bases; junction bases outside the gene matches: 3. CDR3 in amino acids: CASSEQGNNSPLHF. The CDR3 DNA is TGTGCCAGCAGCGAACAGGGGAATAATTCACCCCTCCACTTT.

The CDR3 here is CASSSGTTNTGELFF. The CDR3 DNA is TGTGCCAGCAGTTCGGGAACCACGAACACCGGGGAGCTGTTTTTT. V is TRBV28 and J is TRBJ2-2; D may be TRBD2 (5 bases). Germline values: CDR1 MDHEN, CDR2 SYDVKM. CDR3 size: 15 residues. V dropped 4 bases and J dropped 0 bases, with 9 bases sitting between them.

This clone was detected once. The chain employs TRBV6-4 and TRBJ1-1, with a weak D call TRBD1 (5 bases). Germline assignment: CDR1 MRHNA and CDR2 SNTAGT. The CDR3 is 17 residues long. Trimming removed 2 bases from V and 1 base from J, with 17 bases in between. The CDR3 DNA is TGTGCCAGCAGTGACCCTATTCCGGGACTGAAGAACACTGAAGCTTTCTTT. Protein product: CASSDPIPGLKNTEAFF.

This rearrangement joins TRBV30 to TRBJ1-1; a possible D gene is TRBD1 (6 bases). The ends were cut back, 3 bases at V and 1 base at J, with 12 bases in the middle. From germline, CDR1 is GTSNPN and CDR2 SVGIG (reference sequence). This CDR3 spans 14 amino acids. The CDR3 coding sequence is TGTGCCTGGAGCCGGGGACATCCGAACACTGAAGCTTTCTTT. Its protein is CAWSRGHPNTEAFF.

CDR3 sequence (DNA): TGTGCCAGCAACCAGGGGAACACCGGGGAGCTGTTTTTT. This encodes CASNQGNTGELFF. This chain links TRBV12-3 or TRBV12-4 with TRBJ2-2; the D gene is possibly TRBD1 (5 bases). Between the trimmed V and J ends, which lost 7 bases and 1 base, there was a span of 7 bases. This CDR3 comprises 13 residues.

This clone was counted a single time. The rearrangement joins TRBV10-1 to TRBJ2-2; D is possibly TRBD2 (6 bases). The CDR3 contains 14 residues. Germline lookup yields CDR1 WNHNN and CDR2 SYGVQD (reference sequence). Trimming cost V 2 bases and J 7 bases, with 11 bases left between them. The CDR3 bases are TGCGCCAGCAGTGAGCCTGAGACTAGCGGGGAGCTGTTTTTT. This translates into CASSEPETSGELFF.

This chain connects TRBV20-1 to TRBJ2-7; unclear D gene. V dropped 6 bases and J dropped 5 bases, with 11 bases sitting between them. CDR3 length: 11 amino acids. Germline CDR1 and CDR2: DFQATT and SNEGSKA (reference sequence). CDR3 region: CSALSLDEQYF. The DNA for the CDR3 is TGCAGTGCCCTCAGTCTAGACGAGCAGTACTTC.

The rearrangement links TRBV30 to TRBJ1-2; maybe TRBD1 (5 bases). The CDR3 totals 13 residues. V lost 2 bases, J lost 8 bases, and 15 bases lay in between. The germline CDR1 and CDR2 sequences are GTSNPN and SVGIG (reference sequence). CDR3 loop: CAWSRKQAGGYTF. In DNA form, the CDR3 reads TGTGCCTGGAGTAGAAAACAGGCGGGGGGCTACACCTTC.

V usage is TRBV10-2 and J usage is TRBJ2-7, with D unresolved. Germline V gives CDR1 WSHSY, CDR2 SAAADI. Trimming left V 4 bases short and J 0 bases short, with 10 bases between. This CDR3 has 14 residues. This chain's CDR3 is CASSVSLVSYEQYF. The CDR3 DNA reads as TGCGCCAGCAGTGTAAGCCTAGTCTCCTACGAGCAGTACTTC.

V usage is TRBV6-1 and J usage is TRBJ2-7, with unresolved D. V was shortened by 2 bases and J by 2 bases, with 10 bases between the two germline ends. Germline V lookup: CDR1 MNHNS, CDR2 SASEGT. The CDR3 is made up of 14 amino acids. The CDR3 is CASSELFIAYEQYF. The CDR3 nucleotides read TGTGCCAGCAGTGAACTTTTTATCGCCTACGAGCAGTACTTC.

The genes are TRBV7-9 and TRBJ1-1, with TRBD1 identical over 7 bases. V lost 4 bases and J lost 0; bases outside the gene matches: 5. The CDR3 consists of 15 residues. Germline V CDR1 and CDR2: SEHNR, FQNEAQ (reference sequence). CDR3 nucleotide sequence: TGTGCCAGCAGCTCTCCAGGGGGAATGAACACTGAAGCTTTCTTT. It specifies CASSSPGGMNTEAFF.

The CDR3 region has the DNA TGCGCCAGCAGTGAGTGGCGGAATGAGCAGTTCTTC. Translation: CASSEWRNEQFF. The rearrangement uses TRBV10-2 and TRBJ2-1; no clear D. The V and J ends lost 1 base and 7 bases respectively, with 5 bases between them. CDR1 WSHSY and CDR2 SAAADI come from the germline V gene. The CDR3 spans 12 residues.

CDR3 in DNA: TGTGCCAGCAGACCCCTCCCGGGACTGACACATGAGCAGTTCTTC. Amino acid sequence: CASRPLPGLTHEQFF. The chain couples TRBV27 to TRBJ2-1; perhaps TRBD2 as D (6 bases). Germline assignment: CDR1 MNHEY and CDR2 SMNVEV (reference sequence). Trimming took 6 bases from V and 8 from J, leaving 20 bases between them. There are 15 residues in the CDR3.

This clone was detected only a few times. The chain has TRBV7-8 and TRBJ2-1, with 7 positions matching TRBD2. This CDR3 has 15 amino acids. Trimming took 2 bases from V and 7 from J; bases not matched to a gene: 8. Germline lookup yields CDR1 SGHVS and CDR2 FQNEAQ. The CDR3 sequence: CASSLTGLSGNEQFF. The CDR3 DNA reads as TGTGCCAGCAGCTTAACGGGACTAAGCGGGAATGAGCAGTTCTTC.

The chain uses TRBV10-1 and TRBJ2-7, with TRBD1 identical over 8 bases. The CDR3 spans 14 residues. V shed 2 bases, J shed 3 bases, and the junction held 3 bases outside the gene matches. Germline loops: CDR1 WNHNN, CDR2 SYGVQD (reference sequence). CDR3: CASSEGQGLYEQYF. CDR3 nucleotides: TGCGCCAGCAGTGAGGGACAGGGCCTCTACGAGCAGTACTTC.

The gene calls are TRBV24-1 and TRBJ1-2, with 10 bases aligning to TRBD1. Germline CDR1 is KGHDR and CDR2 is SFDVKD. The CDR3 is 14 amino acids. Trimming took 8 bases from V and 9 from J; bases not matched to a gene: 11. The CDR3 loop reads CATIYPGQGHRYTF. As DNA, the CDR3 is TGTGCCACCATCTATCCGGGACAGGGGCATCGCTACACCTTC.

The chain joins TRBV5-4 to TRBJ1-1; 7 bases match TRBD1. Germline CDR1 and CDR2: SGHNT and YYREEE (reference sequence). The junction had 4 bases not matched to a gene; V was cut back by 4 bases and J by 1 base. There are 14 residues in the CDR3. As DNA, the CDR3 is TGTGCCAGCAGCCCGGGACAGCAGAACACTGAAGCTTTCTTT. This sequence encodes CASSPGQQNTEAFF.